The rows below give T cell receptor beta chains drawn from one sample of a study of blood T cell repertoires in COVID-19. Clones were read by immunoSEQ multiplex PCR, and TCRdb kept only the in-frame ones, dropping some. The data hold roughly 430,000 clones, with 88% observed a single time. The sample taken for sequencing was PBMCs or T cells enriched from blood (not recorded which). Receptor source: a young woman who had been exposed to COVID-19. CDR3s leave out the opening cysteine and the closing phenylalanine or tryptophan. Each record gives: V gene, J gene, CDR3 protein.

>TRBV5-8|TRBJ1-1
ASSFQGVGTEAF
>TRBV2|TRBJ2-3
ASIVYALDTQY
>TRBV28|TRBJ2-7
ASSLVRNHEQY
>TRBV7-8|TRBJ2-7
ASSSLAGVSYEQY
>TRBV5-8|TRBJ1-2
ASSLLGGQGTADYGYT
>TRBV3-1/TRBV3-2|TRBJ2-1
ASSQRYGGGSYNEQF
>TRBV19|TRBJ1-6
ASSILNSPLH
>TRBV19|TRBJ1-1
ASSIVGRGTEAF
>TRBV27|TRBJ1-6
ASSLSTGGGSPLH
>TRBV6-5|TRBJ2-1
ASTDRDKQF
>TRBV27|TRBJ2-7
ASRQQGLSYEQY
>TRBV18|TRBJ2-7
ASSPPATGSYEQY
>TRBV18|TRBJ2-7
ASSPPTSRALEQY
>TRBV13|TRBJ2-3
ASSSRPGGPPDTQY
>TRBV30|TRBJ1-1
AWNCRYGDVYTEAF
>TRBV13|TRBJ2-7
ASSLGTGNYEQY
>TRBV9|TRBJ2-2
ASSYRTGAGELF
>TRBV14|TRBJ1-2
ASSQDRGHNYGYT
>TRBV19|TRBJ1-5
ASSSTGGGQPQH
>TRBV18|TRBJ2-3
ASSDWTPSTDTQY
>TRBV18|TRBJ1-4
ASSPGSEKLF
>TRBV24-1|TRBJ2-2
ATSDFSGAGELF